The 14 T cell receptor beta chains listed next were all sequenced from one sample in a study of CD8+ T cells in alopecia areata. The authors extracted RNA and reverse transcribed it into cDNA as the sequencing template. TCRdb's copy holds only in-frame clones and misses some; the assay was immunoSEQ multiplex PCR. Listed here are around 290,000 clones without any singletons, the top ten holding more than 1%. Using CD4, CD8alpha, NKG2D, NKG2ACE and other markers, pooled cutaneous lymph node cells were sorted. Input material: CD4+ T cells sorted from a lymph node. The receptor set was obtained from a C3H/HeJ mouse with alopecia areata. MHC haplotype of the strain: H2-k.

Regarding this clone: Genes and germline come from the mouse. The read comes to an end 4 residues before the CDR3 does, leaving the germline J gene to fill in the end. This chain uses TRBV14 with TRBJ2-1, with D perhaps matching TRBD2 (5 bases). CDR3 size: 15 residues. Trimming left V 1 base short and J 0 bases short, with 8 bases between. Germline CDR1 reads SGHDT; CDR2 reads FRDEAV. The chain's CDR3 is CASSFRWDNYAEQFF. Partial CDR3 DNA: TGTGCCAGCAGTTTCCGCTGGGATAACTATGCT.

In regard to this clone: Germline and genes: mouse. From the germline J gene comes the end of the CDR3, since the read stops 4 residues before it. The V gene is TRBV5, the J gene TRBJ2-1; D unresolved. CDR1 and CDR2 from the germline V gene are LGHNA and YNLKQL (reference sequence). V was pared by 2 bases and J by 1 base, with 6 bases between. This CDR3 has 14 residues. The sequenced CDR3 bases are TGTGCCAGCAGCCAAACAGAAAACTATGCT. This gives the protein CASSQTENYA. The full CDR3 reads CASSQTENYAEQFF.

Worth noting for this clone: Germline and genes: mouse. The CDR3 end lies 4 residues beyond the end of the read and is filled in from the germline J gene. This rearrangement joins TRBV5 to TRBJ2-1; 8 bases agree with TRBD2. The CDR3 is 15 residues long. From germline, CDR1 is LGHNA and CDR2 YNLKQL (reference sequence). The V and J ends lost 1 base and 3 bases, in that order; junction bases with no gene match: 2. The CDR3 bases that were read are TGTGCCAGCAGCCAAGGGGGGGGGCCCTATGCT. Translation: CASSQGGGPYA. The complete CDR3 sequence is CASSQGGGPYAEQFF.

The table lists this clone with a few counts. The germline and genes are mouse ones. The read ends 4 residues before the CDR3 terminus; that terminus is restored from the germline J gene. The rearrangement uses TRBV13-1 and TRBJ2-7; 7 bases fit TRBD2. The CDR3 is made up of 14 amino acids. Germline trimming cut 2 bases from V and 0 bases from J; bases unmatched to any gene: 2. Germline-derived CDR1 and CDR2 are NSHNY and SYGAGN. The CDR3 DNA, read in part, is TGTGCCAGCAGTGAGACTGGGAGCTCCTAT. It specifies CASSETGSSY. The entire CDR3 is CASSETGSSYEQYF.

This clone was seen a few times. Any gene name here is a mouse gene name. The CDR3 end falls 4 residues outside the read, so it is completed with the germline J gene. The gene calls are TRBV1 and TRBJ2-1; 12 positions agree with TRBD2. The germline gives CDR1 NSQYPW, CDR2 LRSPGD (reference sequence). The CDR3 contains 15 residues. The CDR3 DNA, read in part, is TGCACCTGCAGTGCGACTGGGGGGGCGATGGCT. Translating gives CTCSATGGAMA. The whole CDR3 region reads CTCSATGGAMAEQFF. Filled out from reference TRBV1 and TRBJ2-1, the complete variable domain reads VTLLEQNPRWRLVPRGQAVNLRCILKNSQYPWMSWYQQDLQKQLQWLFTLRSPGDKEVKSLPGADYLATRVTDTELRLQVANMSQGRTLYCTCSATGGAMAEQFFGPGTRLTVL.

In its sample, this clone was seen a few times. The germline and genes are mouse ones. The CDR3 extends 4 residues past the end of the read, so its final part is completed from the germline J gene. Other DNA sequences from this sample encode an identical CDR3 as well. The rearrangement uses TRBV13-3 and TRBJ2-5; D perhaps matches TRBD1 (6 bases). Looked up from germline, CDR1 is NNHDY and CDR2 is SYVADS. The CDR3 has 13 amino acids. CDR3 in amino acids: CASSDQGRDTQYF. Partial CDR3 DNA: TGTGCCAGCAGTGATCAGGGGAGAGAC.

To note about this clone: These gene names are mouse names. The read gets to within 4 residues of the CDR3 end, and the germline J gene fills in the rest. This chain links TRBV13-2 with TRBJ1-1; 7 bases are shared with TRBD1. The CDR3 has 13 residues. The germline V gene has CDR1 NNHNN and CDR2 SYGAGS (reference sequence). Trimming removed 5 bases from V and 3 bases from J; junction bases left unmatched: 4. CDR3 bases read: TGTGCCAGCGGGAACAGGGGTCACACA. Protein product: CASGNRGHT. The whole CDR3 protein reads CASGNRGHTEVFF.

With respect to this clone: Mouse germline and gene names are used. The read is 4 residues too short to cover the CDR3 end, so that end is filled in from the germline J gene. The identical CDR3 is also encoded by other nucleotide sequences in the sample. This chain joins TRBV19 and TRBJ2-1; D perhaps matches TRBD1 (5 bases). Between the trimmed V and J ends, which lost 2 bases and 6 bases, there was a span of 12 bases. Germline lookup yields CDR1 FNHDT and CDR2 SITEND (reference sequence). The CDR3 covers 14 residues. The CDR3 reads CASSIQGRGAEQFF. The DNA read from the CDR3 is TGTGCCAGCAGTATCCAGGGAAGAGGTGCT.

At least ten counts were recorded for this clone. Genes and germline come from the mouse. The CDR3: CASSQPGQGNSDYTF. The part of the CDR3 DNA that was read is TGTGCCAGCAGCCAACCGGGACAGGGGAACTCC. V is TRBV2 and J is TRBJ1-2; TRBD1 agrees at 10 bases. With the read ending 4 residues before the CDR3 end, the germline J gene is used to fill in that end. The CDR3 loop spans 15 amino acids. J lost 2 bases, V lost 2 bases, and 2 bases had no gene match. Germline V gives CDR1 LGHNA, CDR2 YSYQKL.

Only a few counts were recorded for this clone. Mouse germline and gene names are used. The CDR3 extends 4 residues past the end of the read, so its final part is completed from the germline J gene. This same CDR3 is encoded by further DNA sequences in the sample. The chain employs TRBV19 and TRBJ1-1, with unresolved D. There are 13 residues in the CDR3. V lost 0 bases and J lost 3, with 6 bases in between. Germline V CDR1 and CDR2: FNHDT, SITEND (reference sequence). CDR3 sequence: CASSIEGYTEVFF. CDR3 DNA, as far as it was read: TGTGCCAGCAGTATAGAAGGGTACACA.

About this clone: Germline and genes: mouse. The CDR3 end lies 4 residues beyond the end of the read and is filled in from the germline J gene. The chain joins TRBV31 to TRBJ2-7, with 7 bases matching TRBD2. The CDR3 length is 14 residues. Germline V lookup: CDR1 GKSSPN, CDR2 SITVG. V trimming: 1 base; J trimming: 2 bases; junction bases outside the gene matches: 5. The covered CDR3 bases are TGTGCCTGGAGTCGAGGACTGGCTGCCTAT. Its protein is CAWSRGLAAY. The full CDR3 protein is CAWSRGLAAYEQYF. Full variable domain (outside the CDR3, taken from reference TRBV31 and TRBJ2-7): AQTIHQWPVAEIKAVGSPLSLGCTIKGKSSPNLYWYWQATGGTLQQLFYSITVGQVESVVQLNLSASRPKDDQFILSTEKLLLSHSGFYLCAWSRGLAAYEQYFGPGTRLTVL.

As regards this clone: Gene names are the mouse ones. The CDR3 extends 4 residues past the end of the read, so its final part is completed from the germline J gene. The genes are TRBV19 and TRBJ2-2; 7 nucleotides agree with TRBD2. Germline V gives CDR1 FNHDT, CDR2 SITEND (reference sequence). The CDR3 spans 14 residues. After removal of 0 bases from V and 6 bases from J, the junction contained 2 bases not matched to a gene. CDR3 protein: CASSIDWGPGQLYF. The sequenced part of the CDR3 DNA is TGTGCCAGCAGTATAGACTGGGGACCCGGG.

This clone has only a few counts. Gene names are the mouse ones. The CDR3 end falls 4 residues outside the read, so it is completed with the germline J gene. The gene calls are TRBV1 and TRBJ1-2; D gene uncertain. In germline, CDR1 is NSQYPW, CDR2 LRSPGD (reference sequence). V was pared by 0 bases and J by 0 bases, with 8 bases between. The CDR3 sequence is 15 residues long. Incomplete CDR3 DNA: TGCACCTGCAGTGCAGATTTCAGCTCAAACTCC. This codes for CTCSADFSSNS. From start to end, the CDR3 is CTCSADFSSNSDYTF.

This clone was seen more than once but under ten times. Genes and germline come from the mouse. The same CDR3 is also encoded by other DNA sequences in this sample. The sequenced part of the CDR3 DNA is TGTGCCAGCAGTGACAGGTATGCT. It codes for CASSDRYA. The CDR3 in full is CASSDRYAEQFF. The V call is TRBV13-3, the J call TRBJ2-1; no definite D call. Sequencing ends 4 residues short of the CDR3 end; the germline J gene provides the rest. The germline gives CDR1 NNHDY, CDR2 SYVADS. The V and J ends lost 2 bases and 4 bases respectively, with 4 bases between them. The CDR3 consists of 12 residues.